This TCR beta chain was recorded in a study of blood T cell repertoires in COVID-19. The wider study: Acute and convalescent COVID-19 specimens originated in the United States, Italy and Spain. In each case, the material was cDNA or gDNA derived from T cells, B-cell-depleted T cells, or PBMCs.

Original handling: Reference gene primer amplification gave nucleated cell count estimates. Produced via immunoSEQ multiplex PCR; TCRdb's table is partial and in-frame only. D and trimming come from the DNA, and the V and J calls and clone size come from that table. Altogether 95,000 to 150,000 clones are present, approximately 90% being singletons, with the ten largest covering around 4%. CDR1 and CDR2 (germline): SNHLY, FYNNEI. The CDR3 loop spans 13 amino acids. V lost 6 bases, J lost 6 bases, and 9 bases lay in between. The chain carries TRBV2 and TRBJ1-6; D is unresolved. The receptor's source is a man aged 35-49 years with acute or convalescent COVID-19. The sequencing sample was made of peripheral blood. CDR3 sequence (DNA): TGTGCCAGCAGCAGGCTCGGTAATTCACCCCTCCACTTT. Translating gives CASSRLGNSPLHF.